A single T cell receptor (beta chain) is shown here with its context. Its antigen is currently unknown. The sample belongs to a study of cytomegalovirus exposure and HLA in healthy donors. Study details: An early data release held approximately 80 million unique TCRs from HLA-typed donors.

Vbeta (60) and Jbeta (13) primers were used in the PCR. Some clones are missing from TCRdb's copy, which holds only in-frame ones; the method was immunoSEQ multiplex PCR. This table has about 210,000 clones, roughly 77% appearing once. Overall study findings and caveats: Upon later analysis, TCR association rates were observed to vary by HLA locus, being highest for DRB1 and lowest for HLA-C. Donors belonging to an Asian-associated ancestry cluster reportedly showed fewer N-insertions in productive TCRs than the roughly 670-donor mean, according to what a later analysis found. Several of the most significant clusters appeared, in a later analysis, to be linked to common viral pathogens.

This CDR3 has 14 residues. J was trimmed by 4 bases and V by 5 bases; bases with no gene match: 6. Germline values: CDR1 SGHNT, CDR2 YYREEE (reference sequence). The TCR sequence derives from a male donor in good health and CMV-seropositive. This chain joins TRBV5-4 and TRBJ1-2; 9 bases map to TRBD1. Sequencing was done on a sample of PBMCs. CDR3 amino acids: CASRPDRGGYGYTF. DNA for the CDR3: TGTGCCAGCAGACCGGACAGGGGTGGCTATGGCTACACCTTC.